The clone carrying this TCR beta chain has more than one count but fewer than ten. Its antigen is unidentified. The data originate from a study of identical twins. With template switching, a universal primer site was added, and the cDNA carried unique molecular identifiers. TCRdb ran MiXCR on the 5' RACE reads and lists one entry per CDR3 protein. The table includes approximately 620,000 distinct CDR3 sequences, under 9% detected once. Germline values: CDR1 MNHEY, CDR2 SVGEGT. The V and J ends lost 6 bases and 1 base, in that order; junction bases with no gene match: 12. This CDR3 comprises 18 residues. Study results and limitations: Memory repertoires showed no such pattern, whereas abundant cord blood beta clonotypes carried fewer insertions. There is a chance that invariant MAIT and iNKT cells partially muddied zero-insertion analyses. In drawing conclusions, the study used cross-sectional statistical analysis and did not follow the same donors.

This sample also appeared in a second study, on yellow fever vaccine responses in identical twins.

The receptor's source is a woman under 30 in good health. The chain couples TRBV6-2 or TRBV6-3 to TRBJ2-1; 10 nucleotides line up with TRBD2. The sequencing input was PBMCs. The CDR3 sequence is CASRLSSGSTLSYNEQFF. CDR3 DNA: TGTGCCAGCAGGCTATCTAGCGGGAGTACTTTGTCCTACAATGAGCAGTTCTTC.